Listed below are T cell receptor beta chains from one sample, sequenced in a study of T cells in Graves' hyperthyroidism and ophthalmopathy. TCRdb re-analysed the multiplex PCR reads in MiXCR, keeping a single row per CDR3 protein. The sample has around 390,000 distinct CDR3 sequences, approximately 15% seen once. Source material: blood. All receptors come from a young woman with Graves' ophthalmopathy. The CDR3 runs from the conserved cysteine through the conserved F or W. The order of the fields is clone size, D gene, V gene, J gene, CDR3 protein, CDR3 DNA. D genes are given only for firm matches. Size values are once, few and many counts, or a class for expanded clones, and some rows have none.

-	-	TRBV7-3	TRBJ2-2	CASSRRGPNTGELFF	TGTGCCAGCAGTCGACGGGGGCCAAACACCGGGGAGCTGTTTTTT
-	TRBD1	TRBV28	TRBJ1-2	CASLSEGQGVGYGYTF	TGTGCCAGCCTATCCGAAGGGCAGGGGGTCGGCTATGGCTACACCTTC
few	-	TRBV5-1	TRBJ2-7	CASSRNRDYYEQYF	TGCGCCAGCAGTCGTAACCGGGATTACTACGAGCAGTACTTC
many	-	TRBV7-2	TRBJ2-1	CASSLLEAVPYNEQFF	TGTGCCAGCAGCCTACTAGAGGCCGTTCCCTACAATGAGCAGTTCTTC
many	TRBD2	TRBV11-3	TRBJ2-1	CASSWRLALSSYNEQFF	TGTGCCAGCAGCTGGAGACTAGCGCTGAGCTCCTACAATGAGCAGTTCTTC
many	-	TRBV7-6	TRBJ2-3	CASSLAQGSGTDTQYF	TGTGCCAGCAGCTTAGCGCAAGGGTCGGGCACAGATACGCAGTATTTT
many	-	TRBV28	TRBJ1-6	CASSRGHNSPLHF	TGTGCCAGCAGCAGGGGCCATAATTCACCCCTCCACTTT
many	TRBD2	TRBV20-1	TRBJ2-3	CSATTGLAGPDTQYF	TGCAGTGCAACTACGGGACTAGCGGGTCCAGATACGCAGTATTTT
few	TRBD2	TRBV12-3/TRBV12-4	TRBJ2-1	CASRPLAGYNEQFF	TGTGCCAGCAGACCTCTAGCGGGATACAATGAGCAGTTCTTC
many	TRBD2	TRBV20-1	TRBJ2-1	CSAMPGGDNEQFF	TGCAGTGCCATGCCCGGGGGGGACAATGAGCAGTTCTTC
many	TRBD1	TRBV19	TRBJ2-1	CASRKGQGSYNEQFF	TGTGCCAGTAGAAAAGGACAGGGCTCCTACAATGAGCAGTTCTTC
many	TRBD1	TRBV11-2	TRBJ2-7	CASSSGTGSYEQYF	TGTGCCAGCAGCTCCGGGACAGGTTCCTACGAGCAGTACTTC
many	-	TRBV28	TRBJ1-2	CASRVQGSGYTF	TGTGCCAGCAGGGTACAGGGAAGCGGCTACACCTTC
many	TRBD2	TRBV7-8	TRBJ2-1	CASSLRLAGLSYNEQFF	TGTGCCAGCAGCCTACGACTAGCGGGTCTCTCCTACAATGAGCAGTTCTTC
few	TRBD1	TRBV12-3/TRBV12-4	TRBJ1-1	CASSLYRGEAFF	TGTGCCAGCAGTCTCTACAGGGGTGAAGCTTTCTTT
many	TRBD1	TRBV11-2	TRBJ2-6	CASSLQGQSSGANVLTF	TGTGCCAGCAGCCTACAGGGGCAGAGCTCTGGGGCCAACGTCCTGACTTTC
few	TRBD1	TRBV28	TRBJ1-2	CASSLTGGIGYTF	TGTGCCAGCAGCCTTACAGGGGGTATTGGCTACACCTTC
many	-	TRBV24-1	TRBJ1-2	CATSETTDGYTF	TGTGCCACCAGTGAAACGACAGACGGCTACACCTTC
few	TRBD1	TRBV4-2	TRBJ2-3	CASSQGAGGVSTDTQYF	TGTGCCAGCAGCCAGGGGGCAGGGGGCGTTTCGACAGATACGCAGTATTTT
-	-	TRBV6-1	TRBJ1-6	CASSEQGSWSAPLHF	TGTGCCAGCAGTGAACAGGGTTCTTGGTCAGCACCCCTCCACTTT
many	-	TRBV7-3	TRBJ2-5	CASSLTTDETQYF	TGTGCCAGCAGCTTAACTACAGACGAGACCCAGTACTTC
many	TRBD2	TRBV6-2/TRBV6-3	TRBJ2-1	CASSAIAGVPGVNEQFF	TGTGCCAGCAGTGCGATAGCGGGGGTACCCGGGGTTAATGAGCAGTTCTTC
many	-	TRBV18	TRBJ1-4	CASSPTGRHEKLFF	TGTGCCAGCTCACCGACAGGTCGCCATGAAAAACTGTTTTTT
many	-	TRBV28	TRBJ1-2	CASSFRGNGYTF	TGTGCCAGCAGTTTCAGGGGAAATGGCTACACCTTC
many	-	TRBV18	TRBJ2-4	CASSPLAAGAKNIQYF	TGTGCCAGCTCACCATTGGCAGCCGGGGCCAAAAACATTCAGTACTTC
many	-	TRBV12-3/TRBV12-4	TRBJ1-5	CASSLFSSYGNQPQHF	TGTGCCAGCAGTTTATTCTCTTCGTACGGGAATCAGCCCCAGCATTTT
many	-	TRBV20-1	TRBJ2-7	CSAREERGVDYEQYF	TGCAGTGCTAGAGAGGAGAGGGGGGTCGACTACGAGCAGTACTTC
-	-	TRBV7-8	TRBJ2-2	CASSASVELFF	TGTGCCAGCAGCGCAAGCGTAGAACTGTTTTTT
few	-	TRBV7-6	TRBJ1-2	CASSPTGWLNYGYTF	TGTGCCAGCAGCCCGACTGGGTGGCTCAACTATGGCTACACCTTC
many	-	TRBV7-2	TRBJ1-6	CASSPVDFSPLHF	TGTGCCAGCAGCCCGGTGGACTTTTCACCCCTCCACTTT
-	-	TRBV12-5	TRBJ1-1	CASGLPYSEAFF	TGTGCTAGTGGTTTGCCTTATAGTGAAGCTTTCTTT
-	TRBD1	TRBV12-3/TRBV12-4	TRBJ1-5	CASSLGGTGGQPQHF	TGTGCCAGCAGTTTAGGCGGGACAGGGGGGCAGCCCCAGCATTTT
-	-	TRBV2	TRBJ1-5	CASTGDPNQPQHF	TGCGCCAGCACCGGGGACCCAAATCAGCCCCAGCATTTT
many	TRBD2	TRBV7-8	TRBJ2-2	CASKLRGGNTGELFF	TGTGCCAGCAAGCTGCGGGGGGGGAACACCGGGGAGCTGTTTTTT
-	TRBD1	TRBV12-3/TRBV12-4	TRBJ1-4	CASSQIGQGNEKLFF	TGTGCCAGCAGTCAAATCGGACAGGGTAATGAAAAACTGTTTTTT
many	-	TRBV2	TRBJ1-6	CASSGVGGDYNSPLHF	TGTGCCAGCAGTGGGGTCGGCGGAGACTATAATTCACCCCTCCACTTT
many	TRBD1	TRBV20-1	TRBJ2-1	CSARVSDRANYNEQFF	TGCAGTGCTAGGGTTTCGGACAGGGCCAACTACAATGAGCAGTTCTTC
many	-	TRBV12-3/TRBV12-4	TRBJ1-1	CASSLEGLESTEAFF	TGTGCCAGCAGTTTAGAGGGGCTCGAGAGCACTGAAGCTTTCTTT
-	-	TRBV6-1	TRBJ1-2	CASSEGQAGGYTF	TGTGCCAGCAGTGAAGGCCAGGCGGGTGGCTACACCTTC
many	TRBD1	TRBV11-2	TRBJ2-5	CASSLDRVRETQYF	TGTGCCAGCAGCTTGGACAGGGTCCGGGAGACCCAGTACTTC
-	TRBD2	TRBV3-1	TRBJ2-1	CASSQGFSGGSEQFF	TGTGCCAGCAGCCAGGGTTTTAGCGGGGGAAGTGAGCAGTTCTTC
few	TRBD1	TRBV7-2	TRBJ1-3	CASSFEGQGGGNTIYF	TGTGCCAGCAGCTTTGAGGGACAGGGGGGAGGAAACACCATATATTTT
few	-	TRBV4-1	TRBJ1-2	CASSQAGTYGYTF	TGCGCCAGCAGCCAGGCAGGGACCTATGGCTACACCTTC
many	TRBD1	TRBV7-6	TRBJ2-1	CASSRTGAYEQFF	TGTGCCAGCAGTCGGACAGGGGCCTATGAGCAGTTCTTC
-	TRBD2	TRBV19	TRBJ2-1	CASSMVGGYAEQFF	TGTGCCAGTAGTATGGTGGGAGGGTACGCTGAGCAGTTCTTC
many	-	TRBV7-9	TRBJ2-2	CASSTPGGELFF	TGTGCCAGCAGCACTCCCGGCGGGGAGCTGTTTTTT
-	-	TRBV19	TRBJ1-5	CASSPRGPSNQPQHF	TGTGCCAGTAGCCCCCGGGGCCCCAGCAATCAGCCCCAGCATTTT
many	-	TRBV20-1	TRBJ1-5	CSANEARQPQHF	TGCAGTGCTAATGAAGCGAGACAGCCCCAGCATTTT
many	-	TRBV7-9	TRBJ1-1	CASSPTRQTMNTEAFF	TGTGCCAGCAGCCCGACTAGACAGACTATGAACACTGAAGCTTTCTTT
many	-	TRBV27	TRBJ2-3	CASSHQPPGLSDTQYF	TGTGCCAGCAGTCATCAACCTCCGGGGCTTAGTGATACGCAGTATTTT
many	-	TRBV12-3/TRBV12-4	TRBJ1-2	CASSLPKGYGYGYTF	TGTGCCAGCAGTCTCCCGAAGGGGTACGGCTATGGCTACACCTTC
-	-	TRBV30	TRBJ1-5	CAWDDAGDLYVSNQPQHF	TGTGCCTGGGACGATGCGGGGGACCTATATGTTAGCAATCAGCCCCAGCATTTT
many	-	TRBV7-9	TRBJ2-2	CASSTGTGGTGELFF	TGTGCCAGCAGCACCGGGACTGGAGGTACCGGGGAGCTGTTTTTT
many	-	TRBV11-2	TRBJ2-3	CASSIKAYTQYF	TGTGCCAGCAGCATCAAGGCGTATACGCAGTATTTT
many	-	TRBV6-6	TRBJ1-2	CASSYNGGDYGYTF	TGTGCCAGCAGTTACAACGGGGGCGACTATGGCTACACCTTC